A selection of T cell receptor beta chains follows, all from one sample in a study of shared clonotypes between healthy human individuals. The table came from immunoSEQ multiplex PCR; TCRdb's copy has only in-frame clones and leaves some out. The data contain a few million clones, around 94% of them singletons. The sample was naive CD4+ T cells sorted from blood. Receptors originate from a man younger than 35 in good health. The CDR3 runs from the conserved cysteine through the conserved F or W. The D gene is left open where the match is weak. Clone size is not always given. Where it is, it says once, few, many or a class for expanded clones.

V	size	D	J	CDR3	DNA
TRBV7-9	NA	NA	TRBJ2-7	CASSLKGGHEQYF	TGTGCCAGCAGCTTAAAGGGGGGCCACGAGCAGTACTTC
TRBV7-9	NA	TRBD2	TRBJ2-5	CASSYPGLAGGQETQYF	TGTGCCAGCAGCTACCCGGGACTAGCGGGGGGACAAGAGACCCAGTACTTC
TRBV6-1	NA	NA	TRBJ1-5	CASSEQGESNQPQHF	TGTGCCAGCAGTGAGCAGGGAGAGAGCAATCAGCCCCAGCATTTT
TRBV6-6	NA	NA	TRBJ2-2	CASSYSRARTGELFF	TGTGCCAGCAGTTACTCGCGGGCGCGCACCGGGGAGCTGTTTTTT
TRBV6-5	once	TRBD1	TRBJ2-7	CASSYSMTGTYEQYF	TGTGCCAGCAGTTACTCGATGACAGGGACCTACGAGCAGTACTTC
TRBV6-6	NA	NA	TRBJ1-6	CASSLGVRLHF	TGTGCCAGCAGCCTAGGAGTACGCCTCCACTTT
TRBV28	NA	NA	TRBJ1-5	CATREVINQPQHF	TGTGCTACCAGGGAGGTTATCAATCAGCCCCAGCATTTT
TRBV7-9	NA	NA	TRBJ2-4	CASSSGTAKNIQYF	TGTGCCAGCAGCTCCGGGACGGCCAAAAACATTCAGTACTTC
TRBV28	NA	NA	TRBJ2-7	CASSYGGSYEQYF	TGTGCCAGCAGTTATGGGGGTTCCTACGAGCAGTACTTC
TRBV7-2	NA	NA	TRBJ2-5	CASSVDSWYQETQYF	TGTGCCAGCAGTGTGGACAGCTGGTACCAAGAGACCCAGTACTTC
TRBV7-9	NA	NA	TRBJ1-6	CASSLGGRVNSPLHF	TGTGCCAGCAGCTTAGGGGGGCGGGTTAATTCACCCCTCCACTTT